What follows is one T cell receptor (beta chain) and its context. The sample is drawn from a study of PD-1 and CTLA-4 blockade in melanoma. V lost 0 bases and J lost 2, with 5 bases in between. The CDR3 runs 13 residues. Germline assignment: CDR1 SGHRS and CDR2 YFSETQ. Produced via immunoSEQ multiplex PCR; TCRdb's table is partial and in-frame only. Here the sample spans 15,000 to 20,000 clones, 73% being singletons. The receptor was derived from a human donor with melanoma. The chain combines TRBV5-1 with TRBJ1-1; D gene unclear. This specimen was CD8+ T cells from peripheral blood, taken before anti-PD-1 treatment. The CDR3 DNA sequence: TGCGCCAGCAGCTTGGCCACTAACACTGAAGCTTTCTTT. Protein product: CASSLATNTEAFF.